These 8 T cell receptor beta chains came from one sample sequenced in a study of preoperative IRX-2 immunotherapy in early breast cancer. Data came from immunoSEQ multiplex PCR; TCRdb stores just in-frame clones and leaves some out. The table shows around 95,000 clones, with roughly 89% occurring only once. Sample treatment: preoperative locoregional IRX-2 cytokine immunotherapy. This material consisted of tumor tissue, taken after IRX-2 immunotherapy. These receptors all stem from a human donor with breast cancer.

DNA for the CDR3: TGTGCCAGCAGTTATGGCGTCCCCGAAGCTTTCTTT. Encoded protein: CASSYGVPEAFF. J is TRBJ1-1 and V is TRBV6-8, with D unclear. The germline CDR1 and CDR2 sequences are MNHGY and SAAAGT. The ends were cut back, 3 bases at V and 8 bases at J, with 10 bases in the middle. The CDR3 sequence is 12 residues long.

This chain joins TRBV11-3 and TRBJ2-7; D gene uncertain. The CDR3 sequence is 15 residues long. V lost 2 bases and J lost 4, with 15 bases in between. CDR1 is SGHNT, CDR2 YENEEA, per germline. The CDR3 spells CASSLSPLIGYEQYF. The CDR3 DNA follows: TGTGCCAGCAGCTTATCCCCCCTTATCGGGTACGAGCAGTACTTC.

The V and J genes are TRBV19 and TRBJ1-1; D gene ambiguous. Per germline, CDR1 LNHDA and CDR2 SQIVND (reference sequence). The CDR3 is made up of 15 amino acids. V lost 3 bases and J lost 4, with 15 bases in between. DNA for the CDR3: TGTGCCAGTAGTATGGAGGGCATACCTATCACTGAAGCTTTCTTT. Its protein product is CASSMEGIPITEAFF.

This clone occurred once. The chain combines TRBV6-8 with TRBJ2-7; no firm D call. The CDR3 runs 15 residues. V was clipped by 0 bases and J by 5 bases, with 14 bases between them. Germline V lookup: CDR1 MNHGY, CDR2 SAAAGT. The CDR3 DNA is TGTGCCAGCAGTTACTCGATAAGACCCTTAGACGAGCAGTACTTC. It codes for CASSYSIRPLDEQYF.

V is TRBV6-1 and J is TRBJ2-2; no clear D. This CDR3 is 14 amino acids long. Germline CDR1 and CDR2: MNHNS and SASEGT. The V and J ends lost 1 base and 4 bases respectively, with 7 bases between them. DNA of the CDR3: TGTGCCAGCAGTGAAGTCCACTTCACCGGGGAGCTGTTTTTT. It is translated as CASSEVHFTGELFF.

The V gene is TRBV19, the J gene TRBJ1-5; 9 bases agree with TRBD1. V trimming: 9 bases; J trimming: 7 bases; junction bases outside the gene matches: 16. Per the germline V gene, CDR1 is LNHDA and CDR2 is SQIVND (reference sequence). The CDR3 loop spans 16 amino acids. CDR3 region: CASGGGWDRASQPQHF. CDR3 sequence (DNA): TGTGCCAGCGGCGGGGGTTGGGACAGGGCTTCACAGCCCCAGCATTTT.

V is TRBV18 and J is TRBJ1-2; TRBD1 matches at 10 bases. V shed 2 bases, J shed 7 bases, and the junction held 7 bases outside the gene matches. The germline V gene encodes CDR1 KGHSH and CDR2 LQKENI. The CDR3 contains 15 residues. CDR3 sequence (DNA): TGTGCCAGCTCACCATGGGACAGGGGATCGGGTGGCTACACCTTC. Translation gives CASSPWDRGSGGYTF.

In this sample, this clone turned up a few times. The chain links TRBV6-8 to TRBJ1-2; tentative D call: TRBD1 (6 bases). The germline CDR1 and CDR2 sequences are MNHGY and SAAAGT. Deletions cut 5 bases from V and 8 bases from J, with 18 bases between. The CDR3 has 14 residues. Here the CDR3 reads CASSPQGRGEGYTF. CDR3 DNA sequence: TGTGCCAGCAGTCCACAGGGACGCGGTGAAGGCTACACCTTC.